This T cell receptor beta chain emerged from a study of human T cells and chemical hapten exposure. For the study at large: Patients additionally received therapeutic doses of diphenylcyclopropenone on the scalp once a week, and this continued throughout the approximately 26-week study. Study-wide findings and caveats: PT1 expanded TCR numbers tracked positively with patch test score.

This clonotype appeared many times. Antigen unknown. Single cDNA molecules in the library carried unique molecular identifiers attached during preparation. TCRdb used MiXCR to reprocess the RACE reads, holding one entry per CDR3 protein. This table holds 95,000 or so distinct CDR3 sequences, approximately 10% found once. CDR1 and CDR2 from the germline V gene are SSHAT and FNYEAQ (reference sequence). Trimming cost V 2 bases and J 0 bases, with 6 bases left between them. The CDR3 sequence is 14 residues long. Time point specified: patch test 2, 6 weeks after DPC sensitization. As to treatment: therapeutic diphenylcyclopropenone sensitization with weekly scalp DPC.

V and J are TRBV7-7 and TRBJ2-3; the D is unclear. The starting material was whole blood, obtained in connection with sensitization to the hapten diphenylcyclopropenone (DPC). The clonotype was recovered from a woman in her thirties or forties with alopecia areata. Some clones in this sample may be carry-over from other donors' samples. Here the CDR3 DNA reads TGTGCCAGCAGCTTATCCGGGAGCACAGATACGCAGTATTTT. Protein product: CASSLSGSTDTQYF. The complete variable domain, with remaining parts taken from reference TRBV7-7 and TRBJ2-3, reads GAGVSQSPRYKVTKRGQDVTLRCDPISSHATLYWYQQALGQGPEFLTYFNYEAQPDKSGLPSDRFSAERPEGSISTLTIQRTEQRDSAMYRCASSLSGSTDTQYFGPGTRLTVL.